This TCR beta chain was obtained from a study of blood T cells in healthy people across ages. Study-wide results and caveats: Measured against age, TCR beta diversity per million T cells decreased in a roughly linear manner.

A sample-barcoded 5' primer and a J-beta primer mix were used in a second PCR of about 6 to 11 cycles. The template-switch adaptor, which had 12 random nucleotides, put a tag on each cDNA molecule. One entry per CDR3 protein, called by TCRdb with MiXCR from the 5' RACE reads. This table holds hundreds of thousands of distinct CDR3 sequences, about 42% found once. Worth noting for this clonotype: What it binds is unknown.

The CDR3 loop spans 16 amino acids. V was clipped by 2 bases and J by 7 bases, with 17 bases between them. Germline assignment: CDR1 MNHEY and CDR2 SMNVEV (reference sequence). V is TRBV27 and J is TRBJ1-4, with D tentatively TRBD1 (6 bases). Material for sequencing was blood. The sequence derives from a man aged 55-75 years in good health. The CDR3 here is CASSLAGYRASEKLFF. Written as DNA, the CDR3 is TGTGCCAGCAGTTTAGCGGGGTACAGGGCAAGTGAAAAACTGTTTTTT.